This entry features one T cell receptor beta chain sequence. Samples were collected from each patient before treatment and during treatment. Each patient gave between 1 and 8 of them in total. Assay: immunoSEQ multiplex PCR; the TCRdb copy retains only in-frame clones and omits some. The repertoire consists of fewer than 75,000 clones, with approximately 80% occurring once and the leading ten covering approximately 5%. This sample was included in a study of PD-L1 blockade in urothelial cancer. Trimming removed 2 bases at V and 5 bases at J, with 9 bases between. Germline V gene sequence: CDR1 SEHNR, CDR2 FQNEAQ (reference sequence). The CDR3 covers 14 residues.

This TCR was recovered from a man aged 65 to 79 with urothelial cancer. The sample consisted of PBMCs, taken around atezolizumab (anti-PD-L1) treatment. The rearrangement uses TRBV7-9 and TRBJ2-2; no definite D call. This CDR3 reads CASSLIGQTGELFF. The CDR3 nucleotides read TGTGCCAGCAGCTTAATTGGGCAGACCGGGGAGCTGTTTTTT. Using reference TRBV7-9 and TRBJ2-2 for the parts outside the CDR3, the full variable domain is DTGVSQNPRHKITKRGQNVTFRCDPISEHNRLYWYRQTLGQGPEFLTYFQNEAQLEKSRLLSDRFSAERPKGSFSTLEIQRTEQGDSAMYLCASSLIGQTGELFFGEGSRLTVL.